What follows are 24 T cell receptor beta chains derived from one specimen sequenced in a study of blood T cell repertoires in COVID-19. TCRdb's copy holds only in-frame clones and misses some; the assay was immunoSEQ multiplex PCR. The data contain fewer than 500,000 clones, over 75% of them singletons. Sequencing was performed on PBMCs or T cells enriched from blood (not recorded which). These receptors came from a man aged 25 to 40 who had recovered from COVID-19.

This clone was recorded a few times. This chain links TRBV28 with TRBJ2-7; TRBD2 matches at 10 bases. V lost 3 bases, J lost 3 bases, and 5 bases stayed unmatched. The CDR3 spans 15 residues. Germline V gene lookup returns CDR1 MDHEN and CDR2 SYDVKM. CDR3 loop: CASSLLAGVNYEQYF. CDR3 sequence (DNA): TGTGCCAGCAGTTTGCTAGCGGGAGTCAACTACGAGCAGTACTTC.

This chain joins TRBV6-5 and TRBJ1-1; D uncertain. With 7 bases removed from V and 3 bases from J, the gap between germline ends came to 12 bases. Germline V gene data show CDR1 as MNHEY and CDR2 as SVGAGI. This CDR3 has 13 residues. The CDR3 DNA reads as TGTGCCAGCATCGAAAGTCCAGACACTGAAGCTTTCTTT. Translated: CASIESPDTEAFF.

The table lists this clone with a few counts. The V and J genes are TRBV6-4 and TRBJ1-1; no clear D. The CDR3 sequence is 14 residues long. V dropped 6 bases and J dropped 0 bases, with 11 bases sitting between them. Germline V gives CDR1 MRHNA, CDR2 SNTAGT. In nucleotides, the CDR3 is TGTGCCAGCAGCGAGCACGCGATGAACACTGAAGCTTTCTTT. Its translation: CASSEHAMNTEAFF.

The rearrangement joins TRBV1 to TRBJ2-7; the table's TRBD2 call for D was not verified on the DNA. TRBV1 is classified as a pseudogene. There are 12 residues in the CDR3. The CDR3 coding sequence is TGCACCAGCAGCCCGGGATTTAACGAGCAGTACTTC. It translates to CTSSPGFNEQYF.

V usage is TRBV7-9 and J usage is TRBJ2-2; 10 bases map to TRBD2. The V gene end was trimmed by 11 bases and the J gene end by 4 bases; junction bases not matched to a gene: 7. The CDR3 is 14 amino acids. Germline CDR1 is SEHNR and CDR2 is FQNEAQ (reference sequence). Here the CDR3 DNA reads TGTGCCCAAGCCCGGACTAGCGGCACCGGGGAGCTGTTTTTT. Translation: CAQARTSGTGELFF. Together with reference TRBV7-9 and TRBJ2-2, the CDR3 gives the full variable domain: DTGVSQNPRHKITKRGQNVTFRCDPISEHNRLYWYRQTLGQGPEFLTYFQNEAQLEKSRLLSDRFSAERPKGSFSTLEIQRTEQGDSAMYLCAQARTSGTGELFFGEGSRLTVL.

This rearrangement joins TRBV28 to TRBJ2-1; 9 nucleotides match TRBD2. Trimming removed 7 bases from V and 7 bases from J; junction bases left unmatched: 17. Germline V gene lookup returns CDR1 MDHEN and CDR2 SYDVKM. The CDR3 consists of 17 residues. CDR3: CASTANLGGSGSNEQFF. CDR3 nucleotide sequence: TGTGCCAGCACCGCGAACCTCGGTGGTAGCGGGAGTAATGAGCAGTTCTTC.

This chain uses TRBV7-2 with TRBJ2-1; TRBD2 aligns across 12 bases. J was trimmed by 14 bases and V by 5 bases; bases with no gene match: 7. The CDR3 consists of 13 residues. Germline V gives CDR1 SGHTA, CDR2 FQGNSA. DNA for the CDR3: TGTGCCAGCAGCACGACTAGCGGGAGTATTAAGTTCTTC. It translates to CASSTTSGSIKFF. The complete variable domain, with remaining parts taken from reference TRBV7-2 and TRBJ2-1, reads GAGVSQSPSNKVTEKGKDVELRCDPISGHTALYWYRQSLGQGLEFLIYFQGNSAPDKSGLPSDRFSAERTGGSVSTLTIQRTQQEDSAVYLCASSTTSGSIKFFGPGTRLTVL.

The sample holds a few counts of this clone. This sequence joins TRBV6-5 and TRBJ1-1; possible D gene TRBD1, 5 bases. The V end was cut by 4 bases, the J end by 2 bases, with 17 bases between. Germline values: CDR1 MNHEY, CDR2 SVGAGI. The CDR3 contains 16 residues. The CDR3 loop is CASSSSFSRGNTEAFF. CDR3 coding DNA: TGTGCCAGCAGTTCCTCCTTTTCTAGGGGAAACACTGAAGCTTTCTTT.

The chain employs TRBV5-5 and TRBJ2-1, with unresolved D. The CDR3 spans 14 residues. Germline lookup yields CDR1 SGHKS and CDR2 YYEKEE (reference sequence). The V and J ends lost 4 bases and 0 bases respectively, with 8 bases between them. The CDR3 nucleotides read TGTGCCAGCAGCCCCGAGGCCTCCTACAATGAGCAGTTCTTC. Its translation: CASSPEASYNEQFF.

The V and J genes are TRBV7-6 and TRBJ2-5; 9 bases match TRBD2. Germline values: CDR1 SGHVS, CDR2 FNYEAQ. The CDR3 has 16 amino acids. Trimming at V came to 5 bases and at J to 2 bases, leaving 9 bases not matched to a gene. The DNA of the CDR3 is TGTGCCAGCAGCCCCAAGAGGACTAGCGAACAAGAGACCCAGTACTTC. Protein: CASSPKRTSEQETQYF.

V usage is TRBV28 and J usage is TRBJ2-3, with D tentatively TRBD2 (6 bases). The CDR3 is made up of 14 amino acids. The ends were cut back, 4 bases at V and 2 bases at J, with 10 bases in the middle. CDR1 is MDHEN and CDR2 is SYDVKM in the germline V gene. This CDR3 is CASSSSAYTDTQYF. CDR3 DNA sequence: TGTGCCAGCAGTTCTAGCGCGTACACAGATACGCAGTATTTT.

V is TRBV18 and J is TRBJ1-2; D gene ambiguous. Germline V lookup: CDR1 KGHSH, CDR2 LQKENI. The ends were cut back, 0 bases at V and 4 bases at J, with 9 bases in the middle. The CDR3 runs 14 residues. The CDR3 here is CASSPPEVIYGYTF. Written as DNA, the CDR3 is TGTGCCAGCTCACCACCGGAGGTAATCTATGGCTACACCTTC.

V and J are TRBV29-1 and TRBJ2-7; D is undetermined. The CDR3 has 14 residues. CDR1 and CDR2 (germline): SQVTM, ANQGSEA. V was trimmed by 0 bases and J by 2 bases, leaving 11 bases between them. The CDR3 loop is CSVEDPETAYEQYF. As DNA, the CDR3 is TGCAGCGTTGAAGATCCCGAAACGGCCTACGAGCAGTACTTC.

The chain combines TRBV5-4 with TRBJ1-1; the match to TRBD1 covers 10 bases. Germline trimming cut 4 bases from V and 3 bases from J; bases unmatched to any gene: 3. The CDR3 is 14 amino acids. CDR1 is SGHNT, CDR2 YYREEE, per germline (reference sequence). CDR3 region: CASSPTGGDTEAFF. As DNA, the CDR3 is TGTGCCAGCAGCCCGACAGGGGGCGACACTGAAGCTTTCTTT. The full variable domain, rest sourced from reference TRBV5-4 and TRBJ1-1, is ETGVTQSPTHLIKTRGQQVTLRCSSQSGHNTVSWYQQALGQGPQFIFQYYREEENGRGNFPPRFSGLQFPNYSSELNVNALELDDSALYLCASSPTGGDTEAFFGQGTRLTVV.

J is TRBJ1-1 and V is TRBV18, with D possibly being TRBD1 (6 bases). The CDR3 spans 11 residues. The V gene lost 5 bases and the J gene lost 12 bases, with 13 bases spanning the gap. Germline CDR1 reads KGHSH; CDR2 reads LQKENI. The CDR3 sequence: CASSATGATFF. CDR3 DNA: TGTGCCAGCTCAGCGACAGGCGCGACTTTCTTT.

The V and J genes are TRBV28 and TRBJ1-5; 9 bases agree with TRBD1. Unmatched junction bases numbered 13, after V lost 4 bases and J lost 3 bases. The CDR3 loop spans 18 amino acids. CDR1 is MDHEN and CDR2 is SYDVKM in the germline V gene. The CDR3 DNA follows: TGTGCCAGCAGTTGGACCGGGACAGGGAGGAGGGTCAATCAGCCCCAGCATTTT. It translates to CASSWTGTGRRVNQPQHF.

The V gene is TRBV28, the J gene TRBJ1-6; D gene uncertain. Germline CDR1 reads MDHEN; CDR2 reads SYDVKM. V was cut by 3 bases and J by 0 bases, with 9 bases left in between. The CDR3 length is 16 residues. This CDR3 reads CASSFRRSSYNSPLHF. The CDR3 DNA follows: TGTGCCAGCAGTTTCAGGCGAAGCTCCTATAATTCACCCCTCCACTTT.

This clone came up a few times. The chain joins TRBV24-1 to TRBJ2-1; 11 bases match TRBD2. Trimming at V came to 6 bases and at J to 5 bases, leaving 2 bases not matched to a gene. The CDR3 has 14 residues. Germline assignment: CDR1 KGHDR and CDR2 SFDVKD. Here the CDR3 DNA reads TGTGCCACCAGTCGACTAGCGGGGAACAATGAGCAGTTCTTC. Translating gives CATSRLAGNNEQFF.

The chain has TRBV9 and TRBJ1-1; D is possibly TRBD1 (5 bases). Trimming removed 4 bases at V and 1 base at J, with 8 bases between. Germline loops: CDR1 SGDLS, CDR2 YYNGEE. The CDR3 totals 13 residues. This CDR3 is CASSPGGNTEAFF. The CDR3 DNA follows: TGTGCCAGCAGCCCGGGGGGGAACACTGAAGCTTTCTTT.

The CDR3 nucleotides are TGTGCCAGCAGCTACACCTCGGGACTAGGAGAGGGCGCTTACGAGCAGTACTTC. This translates into CASSYTSGLGEGAYEQYF. The V gene is TRBV13, the J gene TRBJ2-7, with 8 bases matching TRBD2. The V gene's germline CDR1 is PRHDT and CDR2 FYEKMQ (reference sequence). CDR3 length: 18 amino acids. Unmatched junction bases numbered 18, after V lost 4 bases and J lost 4 bases.

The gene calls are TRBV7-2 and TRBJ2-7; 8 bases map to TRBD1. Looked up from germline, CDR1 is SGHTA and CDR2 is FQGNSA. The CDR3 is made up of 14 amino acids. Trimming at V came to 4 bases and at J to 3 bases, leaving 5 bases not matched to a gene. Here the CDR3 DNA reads TGTGCCAGCAGCTCGGACAGGGAGCTCTACGAGCAGTACTTC. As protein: CASSSDRELYEQYF.

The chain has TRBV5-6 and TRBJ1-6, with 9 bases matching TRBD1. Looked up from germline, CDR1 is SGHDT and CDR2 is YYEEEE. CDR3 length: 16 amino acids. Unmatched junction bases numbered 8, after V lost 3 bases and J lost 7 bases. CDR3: CASSWGAGTGNSPLHF. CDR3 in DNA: TGTGCCAGCAGCTGGGGGGCCGGGACAGGGAATTCACCCCTCCACTTT.

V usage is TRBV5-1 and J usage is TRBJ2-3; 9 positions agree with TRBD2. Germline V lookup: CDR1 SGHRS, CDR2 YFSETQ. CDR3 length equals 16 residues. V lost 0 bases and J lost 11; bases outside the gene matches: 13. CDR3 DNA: TGCGCCAGCAGCTTGGACCCAGCGGGGGGCCCGGGGGGGCAGTATTTT. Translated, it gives CASSLDPAGGPGGQYF.

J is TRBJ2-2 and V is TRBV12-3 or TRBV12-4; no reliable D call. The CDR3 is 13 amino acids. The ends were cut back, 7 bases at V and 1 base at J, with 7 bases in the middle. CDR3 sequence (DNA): TGTGCCAGCATAGACATGAACACCGGGGAGCTGTTTTTT. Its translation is CASIDMNTGELFF.